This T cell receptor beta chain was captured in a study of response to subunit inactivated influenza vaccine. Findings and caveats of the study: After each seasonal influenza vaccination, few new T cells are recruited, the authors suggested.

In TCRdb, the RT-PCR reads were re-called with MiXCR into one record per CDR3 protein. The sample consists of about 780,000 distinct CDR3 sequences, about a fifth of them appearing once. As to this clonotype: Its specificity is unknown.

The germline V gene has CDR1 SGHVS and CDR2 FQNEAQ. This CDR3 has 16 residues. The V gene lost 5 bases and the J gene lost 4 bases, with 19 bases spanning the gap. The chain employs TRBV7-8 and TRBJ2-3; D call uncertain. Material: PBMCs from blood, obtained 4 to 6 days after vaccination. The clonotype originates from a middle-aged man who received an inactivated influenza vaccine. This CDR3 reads CASSPLREPRADTQYF. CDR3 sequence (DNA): TGTGCCAGCAGCCCGTTAAGAGAGCCACGAGCAGATACGCAGTATTTT.